This entry concerns a single TCR beta chain. The antigen remains unidentified. Trimming pared 8 bases from V and 2 bases from J, leaving 18 bases between. The germline V gene encodes CDR1 SGHVS and CDR2 FNYEAQ. This CDR3 is 15 amino acids long. This table comes from immunoSEQ multiplex PCR, and its TCRdb copy is limited to in-frame clones, with some not included. The sample holds around 92,000 clones, roughly 88% seen once. These data belong to a study of graft-versus-host responses after intestinal transplantation. Study as a whole: Each of the recipients got a multivisceral, liver-intestinal, or isolated intestinal transplant. All of the recipients had induction that used anti-thymocyte globulin, then tacrolimus and steroids for roughly three years.

Study results and limitations: Levels of circulating GvH clones at their peak were associated with early post-transplant HvG declines. In patients with graft-donor T cell macrochimerism, allograft graft-versus-host to host-versus-graft clonal ratios were high.

This specimen consisted of PBMCs, obtained 255 days after intestinal transplant. This TCR came from a human patient who received an intestinal transplant, so some T cells may come from the graft donor. This chain joins TRBV7-6 and TRBJ2-5; a possible D gene is TRBD1 (5 bases). CDR3 amino acids: CASGGQGTRQETQYF. The CDR3 coding sequence is TGTGCCAGCGGTGGTCAGGGAACAAGACAAGAGACCCAGTACTTC.